The T cell receptor beta chain under discussion was sequenced for a study of T cells in localized non-small cell lung cancer. Findings and caveats of the study: Median about 56 top-100 tumor clones were shared with paired adjacent lung. T cell clonality was highest in uninvolved adjacent lung, above tumor. Longer overall survival accompanied higher blood T cell density. Owing to sequencing of a solitary tumor region, heterogeneity cannot be discounted.

Assay used: immunoSEQ multiplex PCR; TCRdb lists only in-frame clones, some missing. Found here are over 1,000 clones, around a quarter of them singletons; the top ten hold approximately 8.3%. This clone was observed a handful of times. Its antigen is unknown. The sequencing here drew on lung tumor tissue, taken before any cancer treatment. The TCR sequence derives from a male donor at least 60 years old with stage II lung adenocarcinoma.

The CDR3, as DNA: TGTGCCAGCAGCTCCGGAGGGGAGGGCTATGGCTACACCTTC. Its protein product is CASSSGGEGYGYTF. The rearrangement joins TRBV11-3 to TRBJ1-2, with D perhaps matching TRBD1 (5 bases). The CDR3 has 14 residues. V lost 4 bases, J lost 4 bases, and 13 bases lay in between. Germline V lookup: CDR1 SGHNT, CDR2 YENEEA.